A single sample is the source of the 19 T cell receptor beta chains below, sequenced in a study of blood T cell repertoires in COVID-19. The repertoire was sequenced with immunoSEQ multiplex PCR; TCRdb's copy has only in-frame clones and lacks some. Among fewer than 90,000 clones listed, around nine tenths were seen once. The sample taken for sequencing was peripheral blood. Receptor source: a human donor in a cohort sampled during active COVID-19.

J is TRBJ2-7 and V is TRBV7-8, with 7 bases aligning to TRBD2. From germline, CDR1 is SGHVS and CDR2 FQNEAQ. With 2 bases clipped from V and 9 bases from J, the junction kept 4 bases outside the gene matches. The CDR3 contains 12 residues. This CDR3 reads CASSLWSGGQYV. The DNA for the CDR3 is TGTGCCAGCAGCTTATGGTCGGGGGGGCAGTACGTC.

V gene TRBV21-1 combines with J gene TRBJ1-6; no check of the table's D call, TRBD1, against the DNA was made. TRBV21-1 has pseudogene status. The CDR3 has 19 amino acids. CDR3 bases: TGTGCCAGCAGCAAAGCGGCCCCGGGGTTCAGGGGCAGGAATTCACCCCTCCACTTT. Its protein is CASSKAAPGFRGRNSPLHF.

This chain connects TRBV4-1 to TRBJ2-7, with 10 positions matching TRBD2. Germline CDR1 reads MGHRA; CDR2 reads YSYEKL. CDR3 length equals 15 residues. Losses at the gene ends were 4 bases for V and 3 bases for J; bases not matched to a gene: 6. The CDR3 sequence: CASSLGAGGHYEQYF. The CDR3 DNA reads TGCGCCAGCAGCCTGGGAGCGGGAGGGCACTACGAGCAGTACTTC.

The chain combines TRBV24-1 with TRBJ2-5; 8 bases fit TRBD1. This CDR3 has 16 amino acids. Germline values: CDR1 KGHDR, CDR2 SFDVKD. After removal of 7 bases from V and 5 bases from J, the junction contained 14 bases not matched to a gene. For the CDR3, the DNA is TGTGCCACCAGCTCCTCAGGGGGCGGGATGAGGGAGACCCAGTACTTC. Translated: CATSSSGGGMRETQYF.

The V gene is TRBV6-6, the J gene TRBJ2-7; 7 bases map to TRBD1. Germline V gene lookup returns CDR1 MNHNY and CDR2 SVGAGI (reference sequence). Losses at the gene ends were 6 bases for V and 5 bases for J; bases not matched to a gene: 10. The CDR3 totals 14 residues. The CDR3 is CASSPVRDSHEQYF. The CDR3 bases are TGTGCCAGCAGCCCTGTCCGGGACAGCCACGAGCAGTACTTC.

In this sample, this clone turned up once. The V and J genes are TRBV7-9 and TRBJ2-1; 8 bases are shared with TRBD1. Germline CDR1 SEHNR, CDR2 FQNEAQ (reference sequence). J gave up 6 bases and V 1 base, and 8 bases lay outside the gene matches. The CDR3 consists of 16 residues. The CDR3 here is CASSLDRTGKGNEQFF. CDR3 DNA: TGTGCCAGCAGCTTAGACCGGACAGGGAAGGGCAATGAGCAGTTCTTC.

The V and J genes are TRBV6-6 and TRBJ2-2, with D possibly TRBD1 on 6 matching bases. This CDR3 region has 13 residues. Germline CDR1 and CDR2: MNHNY and SVGAGI (reference sequence). Trimming took off 6 bases at V and 6 bases at J, with 11 bases between the two ends. The CDR3 loop is CASSAWGPGELFF. The CDR3 DNA sequence: TGTGCCAGCAGCGCCTGGGGGCCCGGGGAGCTGTTTTTT.

The chain joins TRBV28 to TRBJ2-1; D is possibly TRBD1 (5 bases). Germline V gene lookup returns CDR1 MDHEN and CDR2 SYDVKM. V lost 6 bases, J lost 7 bases, and 16 bases lay in between. This CDR3 spans 14 amino acids. The CDR3 spells CASSRSWQGNEQFF. CDR3 sequence (DNA): TGTGCCAGCAGCCGTTCTTGGCAGGGTAATGAGCAGTTCTTC.

This chain connects TRBV28 to TRBJ1-3, with 8 bases identical to TRBD1. Per the germline V gene, CDR1 is MDHEN and CDR2 is SYDVKM. V lost 3 bases to trimming and J lost 7 bases; unmatched junction nucleotides: 11. The CDR3 is made up of 16 amino acids. The chain's CDR3 is CASSFNGDRRGNTIYF. The CDR3 DNA sequence: TGTGCCAGCAGTTTTAATGGGGACAGGCGCGGTAACACCATATATTTT. Supplemented by reference TRBV28 and TRBJ1-3, the full variable domain reads DVKVTQSSRYLVKRTGEKVFLECVQDMDHENMFWYRQDPGLGLRLIYFSYDVKMKEKGDIPEGYSVSREKKERFSLILESASTNQTSMYLCASSFNGDRRGNTIYFGEGSWLTVV.

This clone was found once. CDR3 coding DNA: TGTGCCAGCAGCCGTTCCGCGGAGACCCAGTACTTC. Protein product: CASSRSAETQYF. The chain has TRBV11-2 and TRBJ2-5; D uncertain. This CDR3 spans 12 amino acids. V was pared by 5 bases and J by 5 bases, with 9 bases between. Germline CDR1 SGHAT, CDR2 FQNNGV.

V gene TRBV2 combines with J gene TRBJ2-7, with a tentative D call TRBD2 (6 bases). The germline gives CDR1 SNHLY, CDR2 FYNNEI. Trimming removed 10 bases at V and 4 bases at J, with 8 bases between. This CDR3 comprises 10 residues. The CDR3 is CATGEYEQYF. DNA of the CDR3: TGTGCCACGGGGGAGTACGAGCAGTACTTC.

This chain links TRBV29-1 with TRBJ2-6; no definite D call. Germline-derived CDR1 and CDR2 are SQVTM and ANQGSEA. Trimming removed 7 bases from V and 1 base from J, with 5 bases in between. The CDR3 totals 12 residues. CDR3 sequence (DNA): TGCAGCGCCAGATCTGGGGCCAACGTCCTGACTTTC. This gives the protein CSARSGANVLTF.

V is TRBV18 and J is TRBJ2-7, with D unresolved. There are 12 residues in the CDR3. Germline V gene sequence: CDR1 KGHSH, CDR2 LQKENI. V was cut by 0 bases and J by 6 bases, with 6 bases left in between. DNA of the CDR3: TGTGCCAGCTCACCACCCACAAGCGAGCAGTACTTC. This codes for CASSPPTSEQYF.

The V gene is TRBV9, the J gene TRBJ2-3; 8 nucleotides agree with TRBD2. Looked up from germline, CDR1 is SGDLS and CDR2 is YYNGEE. The CDR3 is 16 residues long. With 4 bases clipped from V and 4 bases from J, the junction kept 11 bases outside the gene matches. CDR3 DNA: TGTGCCAGCAGCCCACACCTACGGGGGGGGGCAGATACGCAGTATTTT. Translation gives CASSPHLRGGADTQYF. The full variable domain, in which reference TRBV9 and TRBJ2-3 provide the parts outside the CDR3, is DSGVTQTPKHLITATGQRVTLRCSPRSGDLSVYWYQQSLDQGLQFLIQYYNGEERAKGNILERFSAQQFPDLHSELNLSSLELGDSALYFCASSPHLRGGADTQYFGPGTRLTVL.

The chain couples TRBV7-8 to TRBJ2-1, with 8 bases lining up with TRBD2. The V segment lost 4 bases and the J segment 9 bases; nucleotides outside the gene matches: 17. Germline CDR1 is SGHVS and CDR2 is FQNEAQ. The CDR3 runs to 17 residues. The CDR3 DNA is TGTGCCAGCAGCTCCTCGGCCCCGGGACTAGGAGGCGGTGAGCAGTTCTTC. Its protein product is CASSSSAPGLGGGEQFF.

V usage is TRBV6-5 and J usage is TRBJ1-2; D is unclear. Germline V gene data show CDR1 as MNHEY and CDR2 as SVGAGI. The CDR3 runs to 15 residues. The V gene lost 6 bases and the J gene lost 4 bases, with 18 bases spanning the gap. CDR3 DNA: TGTGCCAGCAGGACTCACGGTAGTCCGGGCTATGGCTACACCTTC. This gives the protein CASRTHGSPGYGYTF.

The chain links TRBV28 to TRBJ1-2; 7 nucleotides match TRBD1. Germline V gives CDR1 MDHEN, CDR2 SYDVKM. This CDR3 is 13 amino acids long. With V trimmed by 8 bases and J by 3 bases, 6 bases remained unmatched. In nucleotides, the CDR3 is TGTGCCAGCCGAGGGGGCTCTGACTATGGCTACACCTTC. This sequence encodes CASRGGSDYGYTF.

The sample holds one count of this clone. The chain links TRBV14 to TRBJ2-1, with a weak D call TRBD1 (5 bases). Germline values: CDR1 SGHDN, CDR2 FVKESK. The CDR3 length is 15 residues. Deletions cut 4 bases from V and 0 bases from J, with 10 bases between. CDR3 in DNA: TGTGCCAGCAGCCTAGGGGTTTCCTCCTACAATGAGCAGTTCTTC. Its translation is CASSLGVSSYNEQFF.

This chain joins TRBV5-6 and TRBJ2-1; tentative D call: TRBD2 (6 bases). The V end lost 2 bases, the J end lost 0 bases, and 12 bases lay between the germline ends. Germline lookup yields CDR1 SGHDT and CDR2 YYEEEE. The CDR3 is made up of 16 amino acids. The CDR3 loop reads CASSFAGSYSYNEQFF. The DNA of the CDR3 is TGTGCCAGCAGCTTTGCGGGATCCTACTCCTACAATGAGCAGTTCTTC.